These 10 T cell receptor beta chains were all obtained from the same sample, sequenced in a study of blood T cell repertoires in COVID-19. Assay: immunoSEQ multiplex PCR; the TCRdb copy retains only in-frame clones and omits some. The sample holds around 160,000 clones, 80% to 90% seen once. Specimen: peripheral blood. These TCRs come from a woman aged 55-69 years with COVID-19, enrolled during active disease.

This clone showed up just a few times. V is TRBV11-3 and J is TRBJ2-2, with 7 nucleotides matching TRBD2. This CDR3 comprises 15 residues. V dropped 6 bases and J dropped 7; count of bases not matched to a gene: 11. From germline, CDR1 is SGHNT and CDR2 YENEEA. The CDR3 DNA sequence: TGTGCCAGCAGTTCCGGACTAGGAGGGGTCGGGGAGCTGTTTTTT. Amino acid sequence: CASSSGLGGVGELFF.

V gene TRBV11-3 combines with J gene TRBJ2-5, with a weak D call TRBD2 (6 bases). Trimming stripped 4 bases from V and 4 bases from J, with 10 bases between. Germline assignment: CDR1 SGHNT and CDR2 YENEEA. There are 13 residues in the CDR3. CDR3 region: CASSYGGGETQYF. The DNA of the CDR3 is TGTGCCAGCAGCTACGGGGGTGGAGAGACCCAGTACTTC.

The DNA for the CDR3 is TGTGCCAGCAGTTTTGGAGGGACTAGCGTTTCTAGCACAGATACGCAGTATTTT. Its translation is CASSFGGTSVSSTDTQYF. The rearrangement uses TRBV6-2 or TRBV6-3 and TRBJ2-3, with TRBD2 matching over 10 bases. The J segment lost 0 bases and the V segment lost 4 bases, leaving 10 bases of the junction unmatched. The CDR3 consists of 18 residues. From germline, CDR1 is MNHEY and CDR2 SVGEGT.

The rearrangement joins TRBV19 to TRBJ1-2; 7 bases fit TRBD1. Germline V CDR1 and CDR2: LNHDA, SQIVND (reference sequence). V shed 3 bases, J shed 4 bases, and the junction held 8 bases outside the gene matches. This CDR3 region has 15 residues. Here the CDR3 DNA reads TGTGCCAGTAGTATGGCCCGGACAGGTCTCTATGGCTACACCTTC. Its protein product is CASSMARTGLYGYTF. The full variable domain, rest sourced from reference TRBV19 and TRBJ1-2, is DGGITQSPKYLFRKEGQNVTLSCEQNLNHDAMYWYRQDPGQGLRLIYYSQIVNDFQKGDIAEGYSVSREKKESFPLTVTSAQKNPTAFYLCASSMARTGLYGYTFGSGTRLTVV.

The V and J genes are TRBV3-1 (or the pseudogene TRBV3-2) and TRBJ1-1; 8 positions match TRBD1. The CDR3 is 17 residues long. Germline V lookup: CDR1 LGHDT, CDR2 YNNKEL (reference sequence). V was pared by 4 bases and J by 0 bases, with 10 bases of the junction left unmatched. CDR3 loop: CASSPGLGQALNTEAFF. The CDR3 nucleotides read TGTGCCAGCAGCCCGGGCCTGGGACAGGCTTTGAACACTGAAGCTTTCTTT.

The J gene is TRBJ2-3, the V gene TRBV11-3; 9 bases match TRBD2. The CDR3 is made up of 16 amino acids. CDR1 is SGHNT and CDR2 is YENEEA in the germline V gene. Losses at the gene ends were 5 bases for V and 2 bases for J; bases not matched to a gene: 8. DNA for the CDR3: TGTGCCAGCAGCCCGGGGGCTAGCGGGGACACAGATACGCAGTATTTT. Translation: CASSPGASGDTDTQYF. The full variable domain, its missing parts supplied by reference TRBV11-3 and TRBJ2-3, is EAGVVQSPRYKIIEKKQPVAFWCNPISGHNTLYWYLQNLGQGPELLIRYENEEAVDDSQLPKDRFSAERLKGVDSTLKIQPAELGDSAVYLCASSPGASGDTDTQYFGPGTRLTVL.

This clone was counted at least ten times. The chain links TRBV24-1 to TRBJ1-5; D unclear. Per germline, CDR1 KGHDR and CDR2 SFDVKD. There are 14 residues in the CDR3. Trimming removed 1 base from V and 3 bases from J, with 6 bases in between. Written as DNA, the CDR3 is TGTGCCACCAGTGATTTTACTTTCAATCAGCCCCAGCATTTT. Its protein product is CATSDFTFNQPQHF.

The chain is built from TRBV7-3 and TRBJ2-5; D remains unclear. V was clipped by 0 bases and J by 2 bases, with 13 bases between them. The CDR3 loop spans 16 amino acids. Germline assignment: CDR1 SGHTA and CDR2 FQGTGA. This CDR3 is CASSLTTRSEQETQYF. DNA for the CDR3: TGTGCCAGCAGCTTAACGACCAGGTCTGAGCAAGAGACCCAGTACTTC.

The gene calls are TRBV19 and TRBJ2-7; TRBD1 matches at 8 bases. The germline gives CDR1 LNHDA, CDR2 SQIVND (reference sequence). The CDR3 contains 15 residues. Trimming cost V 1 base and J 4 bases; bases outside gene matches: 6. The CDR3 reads CASSIALGQGYEQYF. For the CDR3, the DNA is TGTGCCAGTAGTATAGCCCTCGGACAGGGATACGAGCAGTACTTC. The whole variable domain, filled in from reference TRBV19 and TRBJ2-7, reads DGGITQSPKYLFRKEGQNVTLSCEQNLNHDAMYWYRQDPGQGLRLIYYSQIVNDFQKGDIAEGYSVSREKKESFPLTVTSAQKNPTAFYLCASSIALGQGYEQYFGPGTRLTVT.

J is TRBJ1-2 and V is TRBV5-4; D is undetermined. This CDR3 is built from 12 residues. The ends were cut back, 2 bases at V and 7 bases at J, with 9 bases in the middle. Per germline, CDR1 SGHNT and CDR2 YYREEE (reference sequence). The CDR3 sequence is CASSLSGFGYTF. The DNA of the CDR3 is TGTGCCAGCAGCTTATCGGGTTTTGGCTACACCTTC.